The 10 T cell receptor beta chains presented below share a single source sample, sequenced in a study of blood T cell repertoires in COVID-19. Method: immunoSEQ multiplex PCR; TCRdb's copy keeps in-frame clones and lacks some. The table lists roughly 300,000 clones, 80% to 95% of them singletons. The sequencing sample was made of peripheral blood. The receptors here all came from a woman aged 30 to 39 with COVID-19, enrolled during active disease.

This clone was detected many times. V usage is TRBV3-1 (or the pseudogene TRBV3-2) and J usage is TRBJ1-1, with 8 bases fitting TRBD1. J lost 0 bases, V lost 2 bases, and 11 bases had no gene match. The CDR3 covers 18 residues. The germline gives CDR1 LGHDT, CDR2 YNNKEL (reference sequence). The CDR3 coding sequence is TGTGCCAGCAGCCAAAGTGGGGGGACAGGCGGGGTGAACACTGAAGCTTTCTTT. Its protein is CASSQSGGTGGVNTEAFF.

The gene calls are TRBV29-1 and TRBJ1-2, with TRBD1 matching 7 bases. V dropped 7 bases and J dropped 6; count of bases not matched to a gene: 11. The CDR3 sequence is 13 residues long. Germline CDR1 is SQVTM and CDR2 is ANQGSEA. DNA for the CDR3: TGCAGCGGGCGAACGGGACAGCTAGATGGCTACACCTTC. The encoded protein is CSGRTGQLDGYTF.

This chain connects TRBV4-2 to TRBJ1-1; no reliable D call. V was trimmed by 6 bases and J by 4 bases, leaving 12 bases between them. CDR1 is LGHNA and CDR2 is YNFKEQ in the germline V gene. The CDR3 covers 13 residues. CDR3 in amino acids: CASRFRTGTEAFF. The CDR3 nucleotides are TGTGCCAGCAGATTCCGTACGGGCACTGAAGCTTTCTTT.

This clone was counted only a few times. The genes are TRBV6-5 and TRBJ1-5; D is perhaps TRBD1 (6 bases). Germline V CDR1 and CDR2: MNHEY, SVGAGI. CDR3 length: 13 amino acids. V lost 6 bases and J lost 1, with 7 bases in between. The CDR3 loop reads CASSGQSNQPQHF. Written as DNA, the CDR3 is TGTGCCAGCAGCGGACAGAGCAATCAGCCCCAGCATTTT.

This clone has more than one count but fewer than ten. V is TRBV7-2 and J is TRBJ1-3; no definite D call. Germline V lookup: CDR1 SGHTA, CDR2 FQGNSA. V gave up 3 bases and J gave up 0 bases, with 9 bases separating them. CDR3 length: 15 amino acids. The CDR3 region has the DNA TGTGCCAGCAGCTTCCACTCACGCTCTGGAAACACCATATATTTT. This encodes CASSFHSRSGNTIYF.

The CDR3 protein is CASSSFGTNYGYTF. The CDR3 DNA sequence: TGTGCCAGCAGTTCGTTCGGGACTAACTATGGCTACACCTTC. The rearrangement uses TRBV28 and TRBJ1-2; D gene uncertain. V was pared by 4 bases and J by 0 bases, with 9 bases between. Germline loops: CDR1 MDHEN, CDR2 SYDVKM. CDR3 length: 14 amino acids.

The chain recombines TRBV2 with TRBJ1-2; TRBD1 matches at 7 bases. The V and J ends lost 7 bases and 0 bases, in that order; junction bases with no gene match: 8. The germline V gene has CDR1 SNHLY and CDR2 FYNNEI. The CDR3 spans 15 residues. The CDR3 DNA reads as TGTGCCAGCAAGCTCAGGGGGATGGCTAACTATGGCTACACCTTC. The encoded protein is CASKLRGMANYGYTF.

The chain uses TRBV5-1 and TRBJ2-1; 10 bases agree with TRBD2. V shed 0 bases, J shed 6 bases, and the junction held 3 bases outside the gene matches. CDR3 length: 15 residues. Germline V gives CDR1 SGHRS, CDR2 YFSETQ. In DNA, the CDR3 is TGCGCCAGCAGCTTGGCTAGCGGGAGAGCCAATGAGCAGTTCTTC. Encoded protein: CASSLASGRANEQFF.

The chain recombines TRBV5-5 with TRBJ1-2; possibly TRBD1 for D (5 bases). The germline CDR1 and CDR2 sequences are SGHKS and YYEKEE (reference sequence). V dropped 4 bases and J dropped 4 bases, with 20 bases sitting between them. The CDR3 length is 16 residues. The DNA of the CDR3 is TGTGCCAGCAGCAAGGACCCGCGGGGGGGACCCTATGGCTACACCTTC. It encodes CASSKDPRGGPYGYTF.

J is TRBJ2-1 and V is TRBV2, with 9 bases that match TRBD1. The V and J ends lost 6 bases and 5 bases, in that order; junction bases with no gene match: 8. The germline CDR1 and CDR2 sequences are SNHLY and FYNNEI. The CDR3 is made up of 15 amino acids. The CDR3 is CASSRPGQGNNEQFF. In DNA form, the CDR3 reads TGTGCCAGCAGCCGTCCGGGACAGGGAAACAATGAGCAGTTCTTC.